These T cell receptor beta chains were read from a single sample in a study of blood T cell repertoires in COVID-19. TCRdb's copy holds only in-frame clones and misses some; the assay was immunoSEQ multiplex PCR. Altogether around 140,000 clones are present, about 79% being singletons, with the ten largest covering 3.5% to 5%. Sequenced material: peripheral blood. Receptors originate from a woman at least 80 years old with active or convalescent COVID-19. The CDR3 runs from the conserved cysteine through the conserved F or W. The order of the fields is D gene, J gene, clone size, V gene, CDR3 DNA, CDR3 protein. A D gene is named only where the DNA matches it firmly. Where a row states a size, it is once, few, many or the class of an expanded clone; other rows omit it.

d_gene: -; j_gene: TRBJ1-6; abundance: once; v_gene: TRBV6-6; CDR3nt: TGTGCCAGCAGTTTAACAGACAATTCACCCCTCCACTTT; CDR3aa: CASSLTDNSPLHF
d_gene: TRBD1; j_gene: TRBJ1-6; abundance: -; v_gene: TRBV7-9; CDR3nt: TGTGCCAGCAGCTCGATGGGACAGGGGCTCTCACCCCTCCACTTT; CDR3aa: CASSSMGQGLSPLHF
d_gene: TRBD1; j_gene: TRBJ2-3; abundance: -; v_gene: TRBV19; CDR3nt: TGTGCCAGTAGTTCGGACAGGCCACATACGCAGTATTTT; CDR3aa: CASSSDRPHTQYF
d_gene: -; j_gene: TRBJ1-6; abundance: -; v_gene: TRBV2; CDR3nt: TGTGCCAGCAGGGGTGTCCAGGGTGGTGGTAATTCACCCCTCCACTTT; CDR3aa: CASRGVQGGGNSPLHF
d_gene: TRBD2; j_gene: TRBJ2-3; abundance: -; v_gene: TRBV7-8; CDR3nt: TGTGCCAGCAGCCCTTTGACTAGCCCAGATACGCAGTATTTT; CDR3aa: CASSPLTSPDTQYF
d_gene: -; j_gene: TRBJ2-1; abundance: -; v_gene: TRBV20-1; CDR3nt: TGCAGTGCTCGGGAGAATGAGCAGTTCTTC; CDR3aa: CSARENEQFF
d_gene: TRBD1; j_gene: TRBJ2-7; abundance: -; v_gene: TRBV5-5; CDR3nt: TGTGCCAGCAGCCCCTCCGACAGGGTTGAGTACGAGCAGTACTTC; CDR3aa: CASSPSDRVEYEQYF
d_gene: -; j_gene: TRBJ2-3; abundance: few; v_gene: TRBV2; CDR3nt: TGTGCCAGCAGTGGACAAGGCCCCACAGATACGCAGTATTTT; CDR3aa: CASSGQGPTDTQYF
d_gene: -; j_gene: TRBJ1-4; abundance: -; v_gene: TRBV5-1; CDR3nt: TGCGCCAGCAGCGGGGGGGTAGGTAATGAAAAACTGTTTTTT; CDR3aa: CASSGGVGNEKLFF
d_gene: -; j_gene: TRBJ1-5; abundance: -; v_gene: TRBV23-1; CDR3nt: TGCGCCAGCAGTCTCGAGGTCCCTGCGGATGGCAATCAGCCCCAGCATTTT; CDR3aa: CASSLEVPADGNQPQHF
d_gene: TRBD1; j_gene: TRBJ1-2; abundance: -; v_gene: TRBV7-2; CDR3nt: TGTGCCAGCTCCACCAGGGGGATGGACTATGGCTACACCTTC; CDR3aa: CASSTRGMDYGYTF
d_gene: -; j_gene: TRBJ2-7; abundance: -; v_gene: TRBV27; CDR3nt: TGTGCCAGCAGCCCGACAGCGCCCCAACCAGCCCACTCCTACGAGCAGTACTTC; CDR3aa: CASSPTAPQPAHSYEQYF
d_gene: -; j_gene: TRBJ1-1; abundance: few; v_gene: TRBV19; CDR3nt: TGTGCCAGTAGCCGAACGGGGGGAGGAACTGAAGCTTTCTTT; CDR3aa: CASSRTGGGTEAFF
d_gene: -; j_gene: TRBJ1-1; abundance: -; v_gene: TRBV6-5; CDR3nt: TGTGCCAGCAAGCAGACAGTCATGAACACTGAAGCTTTCTTT; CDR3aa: CASKQTVMNTEAFF
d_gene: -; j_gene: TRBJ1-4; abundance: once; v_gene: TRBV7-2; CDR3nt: TGTGCCAGCAGCCCCCAGGGGTCGACTAATGAAAAACTGTTTTTT; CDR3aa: CASSPQGSTNEKLFF
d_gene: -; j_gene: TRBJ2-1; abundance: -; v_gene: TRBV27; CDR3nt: TGTGCCAGCAGTTCCCAGCCCCGCCGTAGGGGCGTCCTCTTTACCTACAATGAGCAGTTCTTC; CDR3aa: CASSSQPRRRGVLFTYNEQFF
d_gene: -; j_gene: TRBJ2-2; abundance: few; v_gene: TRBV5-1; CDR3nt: TGCGCCAGCAGCTTGGAGGGGAGGTTCGGGGAGCTGTTTTTT; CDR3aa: CASSLEGRFGELFF
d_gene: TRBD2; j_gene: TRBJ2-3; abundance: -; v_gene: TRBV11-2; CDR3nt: TGTGCCAGCAGCGGGTACGCTAGCGGGGGTACAGATACGCAGTATTTT; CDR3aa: CASSGYASGGTDTQYF
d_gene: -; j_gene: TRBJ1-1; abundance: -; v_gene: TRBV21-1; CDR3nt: TGTGCCAGCAGCCCCCCGACTAACAGGGATCGGAGCACTGAAGCTTTCTTT; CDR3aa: CASSPPTNRDRSTEAFF
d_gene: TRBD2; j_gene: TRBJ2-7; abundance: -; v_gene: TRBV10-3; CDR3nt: TGTGCCATCACCAGCGGGGGGGCCACGGAGCAGTACTTC; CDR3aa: CAITSGGATEQYF
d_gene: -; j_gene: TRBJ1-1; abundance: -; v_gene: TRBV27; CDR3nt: TGTGCCAGCAGAATACAGGGATTTGAGAAGACTGAAGCTTTCTTT; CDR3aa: CASRIQGFEKTEAFF
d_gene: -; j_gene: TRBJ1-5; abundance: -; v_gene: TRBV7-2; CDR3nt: TGTGCCAGCAGCTTAGCGGGCAGTTTGAGCAATCAGCCCCAGCATTTT; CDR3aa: CASSLAGSLSNQPQHF
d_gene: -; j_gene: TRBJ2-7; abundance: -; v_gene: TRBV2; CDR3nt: TGTGCCAGCAGTGTTGGCAGATCGAACTACGAGCAGTACTTC; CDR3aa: CASSVGRSNYEQYF
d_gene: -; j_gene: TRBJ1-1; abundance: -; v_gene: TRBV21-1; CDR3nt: TGTGCCATGAGGATGGGGACAGGTTTTATGAACACTGAAGCTTTCTTT; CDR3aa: CAMRMGTGFMNTEAFF
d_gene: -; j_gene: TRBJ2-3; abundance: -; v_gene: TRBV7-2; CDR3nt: TGTGCCAGCAGCTCCGGACTGAGCACAGATACGCAGTATTTT; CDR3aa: CASSSGLSTDTQYF
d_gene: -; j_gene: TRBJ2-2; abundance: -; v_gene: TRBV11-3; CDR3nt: TGTGCCAGCAGCTGGGGAGCGGCCGGCGGAACCGGGGAGCTGTTTTTT; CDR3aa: CASSWGAAGGTGELFF
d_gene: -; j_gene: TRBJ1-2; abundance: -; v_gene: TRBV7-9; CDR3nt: TGTGCCAGCAGCCAGGTGGTCGACTATGGCTACACCTTC; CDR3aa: CASSQVVDYGYTF
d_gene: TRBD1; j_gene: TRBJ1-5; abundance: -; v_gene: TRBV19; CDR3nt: TGTGCCAGTAGGCAACAAGGGACAGGGGGGATGTTGAGCAATCAGCCCCAGCATTTT; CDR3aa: CASRQQGTGGMLSNQPQHF
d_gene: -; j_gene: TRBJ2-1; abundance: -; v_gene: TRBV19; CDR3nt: TGTGCCAGTAGTTTCGCGGAGGGCAATGAGCAGTTCTTC; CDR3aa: CASSFAEGNEQFF
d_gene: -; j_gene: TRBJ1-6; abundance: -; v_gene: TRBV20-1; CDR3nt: TGCAGTGCTAGTCGCAGAAATAATAATTCACCCCTCCACTTT; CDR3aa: CSASRRNNNSPLHF
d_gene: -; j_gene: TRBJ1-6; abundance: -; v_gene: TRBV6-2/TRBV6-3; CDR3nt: TGTGCCAGCAGTTACTCCACAGGGTCCGGTCGGGCCCTCCACTTT; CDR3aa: CASSYSTGSGRALHF
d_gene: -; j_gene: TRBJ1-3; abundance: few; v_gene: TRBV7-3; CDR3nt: TGTGCCAGCAGCTTAACTGACAGGATTTCGGCGAGAAACACCATATATTTT; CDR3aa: CASSLTDRISARNTIYF
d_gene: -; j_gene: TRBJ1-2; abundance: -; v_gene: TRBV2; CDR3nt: TGTGCCAGCACTCGCTACGGCAGCGACTATGGCTACACCTTC; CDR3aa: CASTRYGSDYGYTF
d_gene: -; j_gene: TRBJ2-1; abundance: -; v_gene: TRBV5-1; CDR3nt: TGCGCCAGCAGCTTGGTGGCAGGGGGAGGCTACAATGAGCAGTTCTTC; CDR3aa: CASSLVAGGGYNEQFF
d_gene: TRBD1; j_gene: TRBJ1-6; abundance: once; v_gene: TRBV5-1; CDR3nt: TGCGCCAGCAGCTCGGGACAGGGGGTTAATTCACCCCTCCACTTT; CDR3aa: CASSSGQGVNSPLHF
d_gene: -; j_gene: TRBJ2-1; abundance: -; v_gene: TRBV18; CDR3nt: TGTGCCAGCTCACCAAGGGAACAGGCCAATGAGCAGTTCTTC; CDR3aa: CASSPREQANEQFF
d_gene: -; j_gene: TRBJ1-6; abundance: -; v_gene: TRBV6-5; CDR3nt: TGTGCCAGCACGGAGGGGAGAAGCTCACCCCTCCACTTT; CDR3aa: CASTEGRSSPLHF
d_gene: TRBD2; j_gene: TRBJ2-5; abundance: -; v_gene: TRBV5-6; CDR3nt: TGTGCCAGCAGCTCGCCGGGACTAGCGGGGGGACAAGAGACCCAGTACTTC; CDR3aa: CASSSPGLAGGQETQYF
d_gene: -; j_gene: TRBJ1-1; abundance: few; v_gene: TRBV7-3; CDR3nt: TGTGCCAGCAGCTTAATGCCAGGGGCGTTTAGAGCTTTCTTT; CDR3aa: CASSLMPGAFRAFF
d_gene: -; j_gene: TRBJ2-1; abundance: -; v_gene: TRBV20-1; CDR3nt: TGCAGTGCTAGCCCTAGCGCGGTCTTC; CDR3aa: CSASPSAVF
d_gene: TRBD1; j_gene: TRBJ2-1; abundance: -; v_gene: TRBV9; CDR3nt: TGTGCCAGCAACCGAGGGGACAGCTCCTACAATGAGCAGTTCTTC; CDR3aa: CASNRGDSSYNEQFF
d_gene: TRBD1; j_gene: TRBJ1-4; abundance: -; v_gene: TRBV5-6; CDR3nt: TGTGCCAGCAGCTTACCAGGGGGCGCTAATGAAAAACTGTTTTTT; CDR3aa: CASSLPGGANEKLFF
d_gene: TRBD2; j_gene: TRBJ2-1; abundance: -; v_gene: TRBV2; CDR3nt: TGTGCCAGCAGTGGGACTAGCGGTAGCTCCTACAATGAGCAGTTCTTC; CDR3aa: CASSGTSGSSYNEQFF
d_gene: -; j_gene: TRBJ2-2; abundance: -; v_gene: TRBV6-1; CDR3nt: TGTGCCAGCAGTGAAGCGACTAGGATCACCGGGGAGCTGTTTTTT; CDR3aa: CASSEATRITGELFF
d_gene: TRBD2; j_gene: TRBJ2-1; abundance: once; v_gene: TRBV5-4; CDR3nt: TGTGCCAGCAGCTTCTGGGGAGGGGCCAATGAGCAGTTCTTC; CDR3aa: CASSFWGGANEQFF
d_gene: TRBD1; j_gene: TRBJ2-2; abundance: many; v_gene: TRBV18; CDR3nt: TGTGCCAGCTCACGAGCCCAGGGGGATTACCCAAGCTTGGAGCTGTTTTTT; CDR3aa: CASSRAQGDYPSLELFF
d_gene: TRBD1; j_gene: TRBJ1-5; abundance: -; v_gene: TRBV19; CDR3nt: TGTGCCAGTAATTCCCGACAGGGCATGCAGCCCCAGCATTTT; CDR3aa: CASNSRQGMQPQHF
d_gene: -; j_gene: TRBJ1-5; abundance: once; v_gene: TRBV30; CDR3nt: TGTGCCTGGAGTGTACAATTGGGCAATCAGCCCCAGCATTTT; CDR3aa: CAWSVQLGNQPQHF
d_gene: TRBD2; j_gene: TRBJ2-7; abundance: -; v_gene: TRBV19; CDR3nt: TGTGCCAGTAGTGACGGGACTAGCGGGGAGAACGAGCAGTACTTC; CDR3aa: CASSDGTSGENEQYF
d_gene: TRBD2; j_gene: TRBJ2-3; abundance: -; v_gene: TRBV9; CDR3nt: TGTGCCAGCAGCGGTAGCGGGGGGGCTTTAGATACGCAGTATTTT; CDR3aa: CASSGSGGALDTQYF
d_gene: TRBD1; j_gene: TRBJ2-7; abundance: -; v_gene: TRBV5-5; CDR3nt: TGTGCCAGCAGAAACCGGACAGGGGCAATCTCCTACGAGCAGTACTTC; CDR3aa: CASRNRTGAISYEQYF
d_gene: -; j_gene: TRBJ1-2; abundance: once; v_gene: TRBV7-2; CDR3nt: TGTGCCAGCAGCTTAAACAGGGAAAAAGACACCTTC; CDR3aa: CASSLNREKDTF
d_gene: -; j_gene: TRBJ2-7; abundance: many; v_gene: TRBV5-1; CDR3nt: TGCGCCAGCAGCTTGCTCTCAGGGAAAACATACGAGCAGTACTTC; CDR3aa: CASSLLSGKTYEQYF
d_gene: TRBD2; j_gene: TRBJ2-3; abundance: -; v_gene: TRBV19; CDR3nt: TGTGCCAGTAGTATAGGGACGGGGGGGCGTCGAGATACGCAGTATTTT; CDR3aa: CASSIGTGGRRDTQYF
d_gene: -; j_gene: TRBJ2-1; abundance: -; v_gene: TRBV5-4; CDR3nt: TGTGCCAGCAGCCCTGTACCCGGGGGTGAGCAGTTCTTC; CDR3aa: CASSPVPGGEQFF
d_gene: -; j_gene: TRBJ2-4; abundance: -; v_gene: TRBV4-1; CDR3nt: TGCGCCAGCAGCCAAGACCCCGTCGCGGCCAAAAACATTCAGTACTTC; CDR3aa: CASSQDPVAAKNIQYF
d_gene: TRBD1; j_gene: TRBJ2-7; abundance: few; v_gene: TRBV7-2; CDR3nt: TGTGCCAGCACCCCGGGACAGGGATTCTCCTACGAGCAGTACTTC; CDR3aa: CASTPGQGFSYEQYF
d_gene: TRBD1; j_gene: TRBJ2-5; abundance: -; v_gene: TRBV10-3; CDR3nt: TGTGCCATCAGTGACGGGGGACAGGGAGGAGAGACCCAGTACTTC; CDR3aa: CAISDGGQGGETQYF
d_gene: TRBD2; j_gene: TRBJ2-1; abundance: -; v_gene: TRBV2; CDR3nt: TGTGCCAGCAGAAGACTAGCGGGGGGCTCCTACAATGAGCAGTTCTTC; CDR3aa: CASRRLAGGSYNEQFF